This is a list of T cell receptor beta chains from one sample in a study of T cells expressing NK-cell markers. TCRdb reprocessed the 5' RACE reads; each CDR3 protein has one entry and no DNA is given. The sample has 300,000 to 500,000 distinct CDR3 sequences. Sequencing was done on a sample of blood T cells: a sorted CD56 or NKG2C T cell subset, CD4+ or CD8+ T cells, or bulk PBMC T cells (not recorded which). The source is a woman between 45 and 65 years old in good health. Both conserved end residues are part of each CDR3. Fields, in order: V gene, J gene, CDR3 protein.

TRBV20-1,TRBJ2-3,CSASGAGVATDTQYF
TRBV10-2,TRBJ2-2,CASSVILGANTGELFF
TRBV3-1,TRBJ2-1,CASSQVVPLGGTYNEQFF
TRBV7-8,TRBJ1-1,CASQGQGPTEAFF
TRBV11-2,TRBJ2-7,CASSLDFAGYEQYF
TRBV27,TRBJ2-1,CASSLARGNEQFF
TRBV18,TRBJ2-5,CASSRASPGAETQYF
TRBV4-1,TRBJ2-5,CASSQGGTGVQETQYF
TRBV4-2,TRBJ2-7,CASSHAGTGEYEQYF
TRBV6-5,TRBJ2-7,CASSFTRSLGPYEQYF
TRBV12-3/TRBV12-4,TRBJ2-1,CASSLIRGLAGVSSYNEQFF
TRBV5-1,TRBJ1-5,CASSLDPGGFDQPQHF
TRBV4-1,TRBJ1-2,CASSQEQSGYTF
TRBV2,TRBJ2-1,CASSEAVPGQAASGSSYNEQFF
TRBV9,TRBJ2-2,CASSPQSQVTGELFF
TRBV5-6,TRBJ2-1,CASSLAGEGYNEQFF
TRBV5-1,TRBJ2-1,CASSFASGKYNEQFF
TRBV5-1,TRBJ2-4,CASSFGQAYPQYF
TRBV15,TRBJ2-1,CATSRDRQIFAKQFF
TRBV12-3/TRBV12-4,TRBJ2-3,CASSFQTSDIGDTQYF
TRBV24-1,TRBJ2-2,CATSALGTGNTGELFF
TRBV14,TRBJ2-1,CASSPNRYMEQFF
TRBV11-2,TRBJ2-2,CASSLDPYTKATGELFF
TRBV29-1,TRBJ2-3,CSVDPKGLDGWPSTDTQYF
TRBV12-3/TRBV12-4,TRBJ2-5,CASSLKISETQYF
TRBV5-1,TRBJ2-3,CASSLVGTDDTDTQYF
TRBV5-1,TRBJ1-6,CASSLERAANRDSPLHF
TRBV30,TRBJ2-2,CAWSQYGGSGTGELFF
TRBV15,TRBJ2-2,CATSRRRNTGELFF
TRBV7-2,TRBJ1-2,CASSSQELFGYTF
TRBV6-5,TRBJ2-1,CASSYSLSPSSYNEQFF
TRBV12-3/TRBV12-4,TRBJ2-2,CASSFLWDSPTGELFF
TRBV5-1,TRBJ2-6,CASSEGGSTGANVLTF
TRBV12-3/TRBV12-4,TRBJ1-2,CASSLLNRGNYGYTF
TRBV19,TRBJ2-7,CASSVRGRYYEQYF
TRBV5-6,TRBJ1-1,CASSLGRAEAFF
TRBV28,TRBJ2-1,CASQIPGRVNEQFF
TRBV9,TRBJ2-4,CASSAGTGTGNIQYF
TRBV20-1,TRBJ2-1,CSARDRMAGEQFF
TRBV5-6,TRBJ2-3,CASSSTVRLTDTQYF